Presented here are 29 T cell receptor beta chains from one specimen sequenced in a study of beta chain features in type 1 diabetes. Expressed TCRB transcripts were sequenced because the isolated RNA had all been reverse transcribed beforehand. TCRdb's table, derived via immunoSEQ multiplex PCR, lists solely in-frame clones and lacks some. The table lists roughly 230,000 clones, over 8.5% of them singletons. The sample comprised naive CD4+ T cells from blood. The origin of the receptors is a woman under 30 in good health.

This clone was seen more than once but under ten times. The CDR3 spells CASSPGPGLAASRTDTQYF. Here the CDR3 DNA reads TGTGCCAGCAGCCCTGGGCCGGGACTAGCAGCCTCACGCACAGATACGCAGTATTTT. The chain has TRBV14 and TRBJ2-3; 9 bases are a match to TRBD2. The CDR3 covers 19 residues. V lost 4 bases and J lost 1; bases outside the gene matches: 15. Looked up from germline, CDR1 is SGHDN and CDR2 is FVKESK. Using reference TRBV14 and TRBJ2-3 for the parts outside the CDR3, the full variable domain is EAGVTQFPSHSVIEKGQTVTLRCDPISGHDNLYWYRRVMGKEIKFLLHFVKESKQDESGMPNNRFLAERTGGTYSTLKVQPAELEDSGVYFCASSPGPGLAASRTDTQYFGPGTRLTVL.

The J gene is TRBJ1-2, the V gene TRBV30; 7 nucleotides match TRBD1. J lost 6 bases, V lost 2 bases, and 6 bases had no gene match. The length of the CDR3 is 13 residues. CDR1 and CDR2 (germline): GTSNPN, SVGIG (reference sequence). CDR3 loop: CAWSPQGFDGYTF. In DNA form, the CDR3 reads TGTGCCTGGAGTCCACAGGGGTTTGATGGCTACACCTTC.

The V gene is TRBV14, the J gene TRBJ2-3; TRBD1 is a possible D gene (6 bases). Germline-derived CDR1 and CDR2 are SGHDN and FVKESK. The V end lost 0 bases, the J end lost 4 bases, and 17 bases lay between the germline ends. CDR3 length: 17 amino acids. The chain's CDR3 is CASSQDDQTGMPDTQYF. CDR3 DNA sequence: TGTGCCAGCAGCCAAGATGATCAAACAGGGATGCCAGATACGCAGTATTTT.

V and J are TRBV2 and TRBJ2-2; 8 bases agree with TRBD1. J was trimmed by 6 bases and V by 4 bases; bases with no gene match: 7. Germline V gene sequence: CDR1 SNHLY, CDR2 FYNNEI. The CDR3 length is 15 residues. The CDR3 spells CASSGLQGAAGELFF. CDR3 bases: TGTGCCAGCAGTGGACTGCAGGGGGCGGCCGGGGAGCTGTTTTTT.

For the CDR3, the DNA is TGCGCCAGCGGACAGTCCTACGAGCAGTACTTC. This codes for CASGQSYEQYF. The gene calls are TRBV10-2 and TRBJ2-7; D may be TRBD1 (6 bases). CDR1 is WSHSY and CDR2 is SAAADI in the germline V gene. The germline V and J ends were trimmed by 8 bases and 1 base, with 6 bases remaining between them. The CDR3 runs to 11 residues.

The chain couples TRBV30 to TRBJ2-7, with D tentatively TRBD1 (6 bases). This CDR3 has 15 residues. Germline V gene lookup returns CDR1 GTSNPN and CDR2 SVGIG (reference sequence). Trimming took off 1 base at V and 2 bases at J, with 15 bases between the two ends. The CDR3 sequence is CAWSGATGSAYEQYF. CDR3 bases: TGTGCCTGGAGTGGAGCCACAGGGTCCGCCTACGAGCAGTACTTC.

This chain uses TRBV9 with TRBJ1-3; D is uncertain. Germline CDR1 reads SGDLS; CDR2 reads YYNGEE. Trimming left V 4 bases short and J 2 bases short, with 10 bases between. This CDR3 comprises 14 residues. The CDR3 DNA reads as TGTGCCAGCAGCCTTGTGGGAGCTGGAAACACCATATATTTT. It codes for CASSLVGAGNTIYF.

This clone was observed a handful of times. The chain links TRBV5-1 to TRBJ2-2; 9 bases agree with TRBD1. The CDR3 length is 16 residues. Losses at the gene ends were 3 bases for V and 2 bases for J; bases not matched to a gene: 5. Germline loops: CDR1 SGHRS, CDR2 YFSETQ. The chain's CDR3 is CASSSGTGINTGELFF. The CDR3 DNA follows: TGCGCCAGCAGCTCCGGGACAGGGATAAACACCGGGGAGCTGTTTTTT.

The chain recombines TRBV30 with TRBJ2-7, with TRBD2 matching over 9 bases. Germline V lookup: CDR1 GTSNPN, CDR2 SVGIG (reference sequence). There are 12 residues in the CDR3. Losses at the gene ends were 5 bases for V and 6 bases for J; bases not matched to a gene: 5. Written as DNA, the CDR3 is TGTGCCTGGGGCGGGGGGGCTACCGAGCAGTACTTC. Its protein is CAWGGGATEQYF.

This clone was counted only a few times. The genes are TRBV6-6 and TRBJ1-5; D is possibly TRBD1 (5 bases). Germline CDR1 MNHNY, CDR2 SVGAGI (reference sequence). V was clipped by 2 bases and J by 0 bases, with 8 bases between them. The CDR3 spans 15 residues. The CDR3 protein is CASSYRGGSNQPQHF. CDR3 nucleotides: TGTGCCAGCAGTTACCGGGGGGGTAGCAATCAGCCCCAGCATTTT.

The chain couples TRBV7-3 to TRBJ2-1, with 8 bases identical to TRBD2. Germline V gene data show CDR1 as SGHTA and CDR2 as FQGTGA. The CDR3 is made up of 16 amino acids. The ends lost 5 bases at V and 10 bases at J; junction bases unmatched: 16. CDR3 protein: CASSAPGLAGPPEQFF. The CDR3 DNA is TGTGCCAGCAGCGCCCCGGGTCTAGCGGGCCCCCCCGAGCAGTTCTTC.

The CDR3 sequence: CATSRDHSGYTF. Here the CDR3 DNA reads TGTGCCACCAGCAGAGATCACAGTGGCTACACCTTC. The chain is built from TRBV15 and TRBJ1-2, with unresolved D. The CDR3 runs 12 residues. V lost 0 bases to trimming and J lost 7 bases, with 6 bases between them. CDR1 is LNHNV and CDR2 is YYDKDF in the germline V gene (reference sequence).

The CDR3 DNA is TGCGCCAGCAGCTTGACTCTAGCGGGAGGGCTTGGGGAGACCCAGTACTTC. This encodes CASSLTLAGGLGETQYF. This chain uses TRBV5-1 with TRBJ2-5, with 12 bases matching TRBD2. Trimming took 1 base from V and 5 from J; bases not matched to a gene: 9. The CDR3 has 17 amino acids. Germline V CDR1 and CDR2: SGHRS, YFSETQ. The full variable domain, with the rest looked up from reference TRBV5-1 and TRBJ2-5, is KAGVTQTPRYLIKTRGQQVTLSCSPISGHRSVSWYQQTPGQGLQFLFEYFSETQRNKGNFPGRFSGRQFSNSRSEMNVSTLELGDSALYLCASSLTLAGGLGETQYFGPGTRLLVL.

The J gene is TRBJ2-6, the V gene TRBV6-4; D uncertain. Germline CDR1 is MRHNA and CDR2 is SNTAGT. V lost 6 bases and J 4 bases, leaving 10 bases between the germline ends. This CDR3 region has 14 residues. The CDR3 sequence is CASSPVSGANVLTF. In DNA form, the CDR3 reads TGTGCCAGCAGCCCGGTCTCCGGGGCCAACGTCCTGACTTTC.

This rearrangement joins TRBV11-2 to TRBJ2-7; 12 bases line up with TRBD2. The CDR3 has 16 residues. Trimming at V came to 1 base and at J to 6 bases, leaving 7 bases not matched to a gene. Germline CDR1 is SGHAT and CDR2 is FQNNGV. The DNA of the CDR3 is TGTGCCAGCAGCTTAGTGACCCTAGCGGGGGGGATCGAGCAGTACTTC. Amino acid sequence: CASSLVTLAGGIEQYF.

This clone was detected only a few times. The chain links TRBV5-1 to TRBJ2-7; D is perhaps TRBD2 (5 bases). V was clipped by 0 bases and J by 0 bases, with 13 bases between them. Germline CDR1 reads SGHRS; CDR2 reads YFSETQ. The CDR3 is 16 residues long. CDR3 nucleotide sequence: TGCGCCAGCAGCTTGGATGTGATAGGGAGCTCCTACGAGCAGTACTTC. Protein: CASSLDVIGSSYEQYF. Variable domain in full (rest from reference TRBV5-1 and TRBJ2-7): KAGVTQTPRYLIKTRGQQVTLSCSPISGHRSVSWYQQTPGQGLQFLFEYFSETQRNKGNFPGRFSGRQFSNSRSEMNVSTLELGDSALYLCASSLDVIGSSYEQYFGPGTRLTVT.

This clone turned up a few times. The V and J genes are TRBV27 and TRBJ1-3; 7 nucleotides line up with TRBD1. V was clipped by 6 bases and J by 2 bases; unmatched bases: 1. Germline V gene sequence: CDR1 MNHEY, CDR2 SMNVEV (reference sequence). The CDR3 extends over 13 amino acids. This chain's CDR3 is CASRTGTGNTIYF. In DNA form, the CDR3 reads TGTGCCAGCAGGACAGGGACTGGAAACACCATATATTTT.

The CDR3, as DNA: TGTGCCAGCTCACCCCTAGCGGGGCCTGATGAGCAGTTCTTC. Protein: CASSPLAGPDEQFF. The J gene is TRBJ2-1, the V gene TRBV18, with 9 positions matching TRBD2. V gave up 3 bases and J gave up 8 bases; unmatched junction bases: 5. The CDR3 is made up of 14 amino acids. The germline gives CDR1 KGHSH, CDR2 LQKENI.

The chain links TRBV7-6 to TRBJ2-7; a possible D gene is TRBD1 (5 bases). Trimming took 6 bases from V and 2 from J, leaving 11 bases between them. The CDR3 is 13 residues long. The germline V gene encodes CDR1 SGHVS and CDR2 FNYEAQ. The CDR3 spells CASSQDSPYEQYF. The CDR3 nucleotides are TGTGCCAGCAGTCAAGACAGCCCCTACGAGCAGTACTTC.

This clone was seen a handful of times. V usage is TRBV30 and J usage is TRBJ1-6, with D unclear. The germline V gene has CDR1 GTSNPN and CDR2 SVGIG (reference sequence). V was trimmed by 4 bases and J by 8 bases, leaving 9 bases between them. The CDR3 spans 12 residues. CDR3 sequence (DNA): TGTGCCTGGAAAATCGGGGATTCACCCCTCCACTTT. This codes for CAWKIGDSPLHF.

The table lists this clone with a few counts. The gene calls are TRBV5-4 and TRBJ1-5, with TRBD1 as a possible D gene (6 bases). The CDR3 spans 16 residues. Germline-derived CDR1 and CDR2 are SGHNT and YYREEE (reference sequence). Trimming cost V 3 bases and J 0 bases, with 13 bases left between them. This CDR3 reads CASSYLTGLSNQPQHF. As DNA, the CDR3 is TGTGCCAGCAGCTACCTGACAGGTCTTAGCAATCAGCCCCAGCATTTT.

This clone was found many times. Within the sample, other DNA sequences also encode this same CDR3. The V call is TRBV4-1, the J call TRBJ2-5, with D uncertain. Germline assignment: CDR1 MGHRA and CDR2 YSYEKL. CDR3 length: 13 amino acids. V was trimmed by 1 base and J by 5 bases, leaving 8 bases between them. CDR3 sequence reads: CASSQVLSETQYF. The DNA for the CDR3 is TGCGCCAGCAGCCAAGTCCTGTCGGAGACCCAGTACTTC.

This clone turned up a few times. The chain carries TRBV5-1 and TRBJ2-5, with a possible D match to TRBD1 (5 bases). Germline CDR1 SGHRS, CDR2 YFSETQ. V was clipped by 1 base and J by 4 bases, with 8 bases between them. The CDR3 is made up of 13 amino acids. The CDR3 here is CASSLIQGETQYF. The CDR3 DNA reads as TGCGCCAGCAGCTTGATTCAGGGAGAGACCCAGTACTTC.

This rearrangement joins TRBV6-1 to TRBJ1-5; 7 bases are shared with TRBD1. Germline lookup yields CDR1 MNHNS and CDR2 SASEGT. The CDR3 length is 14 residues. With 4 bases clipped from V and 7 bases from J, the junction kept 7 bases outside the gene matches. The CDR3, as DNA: TGTGCCAGCAGTGTTCAAGGGGGCGAGCAGCCCCAGCATTTT. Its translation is CASSVQGGEQPQHF.

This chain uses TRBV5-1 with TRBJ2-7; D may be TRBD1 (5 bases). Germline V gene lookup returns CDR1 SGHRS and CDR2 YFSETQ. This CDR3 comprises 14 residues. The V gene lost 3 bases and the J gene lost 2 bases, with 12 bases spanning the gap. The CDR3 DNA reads TGCGCCAGCAGCTCGACTGACAGAACCTACGAGCAGTACTTC. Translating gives CASSSTDRTYEQYF.

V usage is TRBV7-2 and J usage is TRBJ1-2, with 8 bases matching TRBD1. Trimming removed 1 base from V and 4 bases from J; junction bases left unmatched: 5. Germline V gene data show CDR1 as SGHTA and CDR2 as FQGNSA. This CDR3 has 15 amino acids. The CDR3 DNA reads TGTGCCAGCAGCTTAGGGGACAGGACTATCTATGGCTACACCTTC. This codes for CASSLGDRTIYGYTF.

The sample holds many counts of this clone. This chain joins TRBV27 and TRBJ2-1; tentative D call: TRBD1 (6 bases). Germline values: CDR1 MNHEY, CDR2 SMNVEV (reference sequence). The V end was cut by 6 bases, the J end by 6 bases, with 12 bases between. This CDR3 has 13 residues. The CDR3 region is CASRESGVNEQFF. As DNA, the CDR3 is TGTGCCAGCAGGGAGTCAGGGGTCAATGAGCAGTTCTTC.

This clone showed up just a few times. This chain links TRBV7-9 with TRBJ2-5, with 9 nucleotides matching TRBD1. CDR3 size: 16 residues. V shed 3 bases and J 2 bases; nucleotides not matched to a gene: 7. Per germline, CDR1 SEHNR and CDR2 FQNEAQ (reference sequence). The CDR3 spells CASSLGGQGPQETQYF. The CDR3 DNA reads TGTGCCAGCAGCTTGGGGGGACAGGGCCCTCAAGAGACCCAGTACTTC.

The CDR3 nucleotides are TGTGCCTGGAGTGAGGAGGGACTAGCGGGGAGCACCCAAGAGACCCAGTACTTC. Protein sequence: CAWSEEGLAGSTQETQYF. The rearrangement uses TRBV30 and TRBJ2-5; TRBD2 aligns across 13 bases. CDR1 and CDR2 from the germline V gene are GTSNPN and SVGIG (reference sequence). V dropped 1 base and J dropped 1; count of bases not matched to a gene: 9. CDR3 length: 18 amino acids.